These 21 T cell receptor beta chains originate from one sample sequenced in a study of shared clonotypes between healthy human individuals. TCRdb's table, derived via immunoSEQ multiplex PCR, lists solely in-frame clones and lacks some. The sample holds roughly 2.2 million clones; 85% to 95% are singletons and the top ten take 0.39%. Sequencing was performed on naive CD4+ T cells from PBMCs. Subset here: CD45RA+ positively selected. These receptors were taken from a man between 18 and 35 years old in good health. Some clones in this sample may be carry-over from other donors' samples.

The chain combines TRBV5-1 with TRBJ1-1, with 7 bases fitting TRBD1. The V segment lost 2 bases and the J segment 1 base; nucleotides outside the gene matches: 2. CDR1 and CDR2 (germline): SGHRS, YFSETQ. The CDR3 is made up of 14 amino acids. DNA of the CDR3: TGCGCCAGCAGCTTTAACAGGGGGAACACTGAAGCTTTCTTT. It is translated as CASSFNRGNTEAFF. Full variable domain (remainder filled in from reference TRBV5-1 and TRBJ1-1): KAGVTQTPRYLIKTRGQQVTLSCSPISGHRSVSWYQQTPGQGLQFLFEYFSETQRNKGNFPGRFSGRQFSNSRSEMNVSTLELGDSALYLCASSFNRGNTEAFFGQGTRLTVV.

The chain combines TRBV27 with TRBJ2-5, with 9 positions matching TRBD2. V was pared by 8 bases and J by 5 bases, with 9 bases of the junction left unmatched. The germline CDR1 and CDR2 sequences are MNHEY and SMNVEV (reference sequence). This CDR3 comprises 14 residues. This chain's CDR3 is CASQKREAVETQYF. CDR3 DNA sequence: TGTGCCAGCCAAAAGCGGGAGGCGGTCGAGACCCAGTACTTC.

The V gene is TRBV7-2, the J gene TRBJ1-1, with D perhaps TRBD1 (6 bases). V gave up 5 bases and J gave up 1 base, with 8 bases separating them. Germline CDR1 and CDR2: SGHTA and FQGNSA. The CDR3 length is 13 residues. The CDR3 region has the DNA TGTGCCAGCAGCAAGGGACAGAACACTGAAGCTTTCTTT. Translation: CASSKGQNTEAFF.

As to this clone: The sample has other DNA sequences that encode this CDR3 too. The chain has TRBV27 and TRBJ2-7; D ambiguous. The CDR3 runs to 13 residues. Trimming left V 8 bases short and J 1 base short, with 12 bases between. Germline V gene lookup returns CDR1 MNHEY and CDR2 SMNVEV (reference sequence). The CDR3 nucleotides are TGTGCCAGCTCCTTTCGATCTTCCTACGAGCAGTACTTC. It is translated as CASSFRSSYEQYF.

The CDR3 DNA sequence: TGTGCCTGGAGTGCAGGGGGCCTTAATGAAAAACTGTTTTTT. This translates into CAWSAGGLNEKLFF. The chain couples TRBV30 to TRBJ1-4; 8 bases are a match to TRBD1. This CDR3 contains 14 residues. J gave up 4 bases and V 1 base, and 2 bases lay outside the gene matches. Germline CDR1 and CDR2: GTSNPN and SVGIG (reference sequence).

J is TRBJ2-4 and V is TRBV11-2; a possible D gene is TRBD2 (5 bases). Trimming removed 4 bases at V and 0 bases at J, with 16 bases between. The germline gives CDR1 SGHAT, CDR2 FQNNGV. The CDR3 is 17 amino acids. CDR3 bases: TGTGCCAGCAGCTCGCTACCAATCGGGGTAGCCAAAAACATTCAGTACTTC. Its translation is CASSSLPIGVAKNIQYF.

This CDR3 is CSAGDSGNTGELFF. The CDR3 DNA reads as TGCAGCGCTGGCGACAGCGGGAACACCGGGGAGCTGTTTTTT. V is TRBV29-1 and J is TRBJ2-2; the D gene could be TRBD1 or TRBD2 (5 bases each). Trimming shortened V by 7 bases and J by 1 base, and 13 bases separated the two germline ends. CDR1 SQVTM and CDR2 ANQGSEA come from the germline V gene. CDR3 size: 14 residues.

CDR3: CASSPPNAREQFF. DNA of the CDR3: TGTGCCAGCTCACCACCGAACGCCAGGGAGCAGTTCTTC. This chain links TRBV18 with TRBJ2-1; no clear D gene. Germline assignment: CDR1 KGHSH and CDR2 LQKENI. Trimming removed 0 bases at V and 10 bases at J, with 10 bases between. This CDR3 contains 13 residues.

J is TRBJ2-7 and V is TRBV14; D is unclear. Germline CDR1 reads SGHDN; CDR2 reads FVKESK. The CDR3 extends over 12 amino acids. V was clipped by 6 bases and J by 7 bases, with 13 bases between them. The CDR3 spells CASSRPNLEQYF. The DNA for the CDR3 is TGTGCCAGCAGTAGGCCCAATTTAGAGCAGTACTTC.

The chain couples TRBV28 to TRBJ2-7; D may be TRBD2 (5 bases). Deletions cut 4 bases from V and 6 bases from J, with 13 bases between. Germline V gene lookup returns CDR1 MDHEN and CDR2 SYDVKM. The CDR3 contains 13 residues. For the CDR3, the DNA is TGTGCCAGCAGTTCACCCGGCCGGGGCGAGCAGTACTTC. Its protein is CASSSPGRGEQYF.

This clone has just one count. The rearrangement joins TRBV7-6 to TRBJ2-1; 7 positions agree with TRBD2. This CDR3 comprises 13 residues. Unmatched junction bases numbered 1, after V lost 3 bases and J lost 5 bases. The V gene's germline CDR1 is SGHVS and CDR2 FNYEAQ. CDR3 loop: CASSLGGHNEQFF. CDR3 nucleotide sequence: TGTGCCAGCAGCTTGGGAGGGCACAATGAGCAGTTCTTC.

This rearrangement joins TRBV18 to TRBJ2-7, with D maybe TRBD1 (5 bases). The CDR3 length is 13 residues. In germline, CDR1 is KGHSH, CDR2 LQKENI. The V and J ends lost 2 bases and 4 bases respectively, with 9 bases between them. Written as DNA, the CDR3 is TGTGCCAGCTCACCAGCGAAGGGGTACGAGCAGTACTTC. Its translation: CASSPAKGYEQYF. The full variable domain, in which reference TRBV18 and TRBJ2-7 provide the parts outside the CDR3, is NAGVMQNPRHLVRRRGQEARLRCSPMKGHSHVYWYRQLPEEGLKFMVYLQKENIIDESGMPKERFSAEFPKEGPSILRIQQVVRGDSAAYFCASSPAKGYEQYFGPGTRLTVT.

The CDR3 reads CASSYRTAGGGNTIYF. The CDR3 nucleotides read TGTGCCAGCAGTTACCGGACGGCAGGGGGAGGAAACACCATATATTTT. The chain uses TRBV6-5 and TRBJ1-3, with 7 positions matching TRBD1. This CDR3 has 16 residues. Germline lookup yields CDR1 MNHEY and CDR2 SVGAGI. The V segment lost 2 bases and the J segment 4 bases; nucleotides outside the gene matches: 8.

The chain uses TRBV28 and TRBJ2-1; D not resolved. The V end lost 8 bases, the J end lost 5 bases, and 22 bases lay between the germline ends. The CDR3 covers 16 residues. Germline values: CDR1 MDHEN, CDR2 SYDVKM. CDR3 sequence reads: CASATPSVRSNNEQFF. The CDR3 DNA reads TGTGCCAGCGCAACCCCCTCAGTGAGGTCTAACAATGAGCAGTTCTTC.

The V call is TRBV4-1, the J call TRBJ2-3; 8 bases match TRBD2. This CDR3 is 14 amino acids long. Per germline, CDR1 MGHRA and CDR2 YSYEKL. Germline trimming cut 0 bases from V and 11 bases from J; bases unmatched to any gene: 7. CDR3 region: CASSQDTSGREQYF. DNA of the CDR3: TGCGCCAGCAGCCAAGATACGAGCGGGAGAGAGCAGTATTTT.

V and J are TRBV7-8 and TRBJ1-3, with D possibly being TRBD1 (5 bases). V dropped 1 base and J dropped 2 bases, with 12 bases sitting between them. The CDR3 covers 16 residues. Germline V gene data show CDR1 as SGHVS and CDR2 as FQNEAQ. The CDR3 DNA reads TGTGCCAGCAGCTTAGTGGGGACGCCCCCTGGAAACACCATATATTTT. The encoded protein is CASSLVGTPPGNTIYF.

The CDR3 loop reads CSVENPVGGGSYNEQFF. In nucleotides, the CDR3 is TGCAGCGTTGAAAACCCCGTGGGGGGGGGCTCCTACAATGAGCAGTTCTTC. This sequence joins TRBV29-1 and TRBJ2-1; 7 nucleotides agree with TRBD2. V lost 2 bases and J lost 0; bases outside the gene matches: 10. The germline V gene has CDR1 SQVTM and CDR2 ANQGSEA. The length of the CDR3 is 17 residues.

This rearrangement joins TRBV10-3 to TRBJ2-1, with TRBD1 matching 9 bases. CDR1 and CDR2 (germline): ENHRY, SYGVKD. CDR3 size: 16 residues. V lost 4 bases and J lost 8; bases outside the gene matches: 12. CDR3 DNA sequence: TGTGCCATCAGTGCAAATACAGGGGGCAGGAGCGATGAGCAGTTCTTC. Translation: CAISANTGGRSDEQFF.

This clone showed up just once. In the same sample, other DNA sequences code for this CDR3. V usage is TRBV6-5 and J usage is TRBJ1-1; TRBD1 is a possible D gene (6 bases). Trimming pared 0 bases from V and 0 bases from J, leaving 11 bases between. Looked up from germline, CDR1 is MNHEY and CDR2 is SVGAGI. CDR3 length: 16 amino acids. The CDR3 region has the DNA TGTGCCAGCAGTTACTCCTGGACAGCCATGAACACTGAAGCTTTCTTT. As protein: CASSYSWTAMNTEAFF.

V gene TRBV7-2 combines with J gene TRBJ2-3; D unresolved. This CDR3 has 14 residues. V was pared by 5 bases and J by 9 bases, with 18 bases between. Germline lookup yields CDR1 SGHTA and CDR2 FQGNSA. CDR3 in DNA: TGTGCCAGCAGCGCCAGCCTGCTCACCGGCACGCAGTATTTT. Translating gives CASSASLLTGTQYF.

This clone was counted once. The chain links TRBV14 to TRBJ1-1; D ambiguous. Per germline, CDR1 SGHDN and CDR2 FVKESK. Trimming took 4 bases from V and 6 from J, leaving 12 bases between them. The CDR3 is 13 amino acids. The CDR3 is CASSRSGISEAFF. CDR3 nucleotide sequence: TGTGCCAGCAGCCGATCAGGAATCTCTGAAGCTTTCTTT. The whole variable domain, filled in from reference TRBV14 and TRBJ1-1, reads EAGVTQFPSHSVIEKGQTVTLRCDPISGHDNLYWYRRVMGKEIKFLLHFVKESKQDESGMPNNRFLAERTGGTYSTLKVQPAELEDSGVYFCASSRSGISEAFFGQGTRLTVV.